This T cell receptor (beta chain) was recorded in a study of cytomegalovirus exposure and HLA in healthy donors. Points from the study as a whole: TRBV6-2, TRBV6-3 and other indistinguishable V segments were excluded. In a later analysis, TCR beta V- and J-gene trimming was associated with a missense DCLRE1C variant. With DRB1 most and HLA-C fewest, TCR association rates differed between HLA loci in a later analysis. According to an earlier analysis, most TCR beta V segments yielded productive rearrangements about 87% or about 30% of the time.

The primer mix had 60 Vbeta and 13 Jbeta primers. TCRdb's copy holds only in-frame clones and misses some; the assay was immunoSEQ multiplex PCR. The sample includes tens of thousands of clones, more than 70% seen only once; the top ten take roughly 25%. In this sample, this clone turned up a few times. Its antigen remains unknown. Deletions cut 1 base from V and 2 bases from J, with 10 bases between. Germline values: CDR1 LNHDA, CDR2 SQIVND (reference sequence). This CDR3 comprises 15 residues. The chain uses TRBV19 and TRBJ2-3; the D gene is possibly TRBD2 (6 bases). The receptor was derived from a woman aged 40 to 50 in good health and CMV-seropositive. The source material was PBMCs. CDR3 loop: CASSIGGGVTDTQYF. The CDR3 DNA sequence: TGTGCCAGTAGTATAGGTGGAGGGGTCACAGATACGCAGTATTTT.